One sample yielded the 2 T cell receptor beta chains listed below, sequenced in a study of blood T cells in healthy people across ages. It was with a sample-barcoded 5' primer and a J-beta primer mix that a second PCR of roughly 7 to 11 cycles was run. TCRdb re-called the 5' RACE reads through MiXCR, storing one row per CDR3 protein. The sample records approximately 350,000 distinct CDR3 sequences, over 45% being singletons. What was sequenced was blood. Every receptor here comes from a man between 60 and 70 years old in good health.

The chain combines TRBV6-5 with TRBJ2-5; 7 bases agree with TRBD1. The CDR3 is 14 residues long. V was pared by 0 bases and J by 2 bases, with 0 bases of the junction left unmatched. Germline lookup yields CDR1 MNHEY and CDR2 SVGAGI. For the CDR3, the DNA is TGTGCCAGCAGTTACTCGACAGGGCAAGAGACCCAGTACTTC. It translates to CASSYSTGQETQYF.

In this sample, this clonotype turned up a few times. The chain has TRBV5-6 and TRBJ1-2; no firm D call. The CDR3 spans 11 residues. Looked up from germline, CDR1 is SGHDT and CDR2 is YYEEEE. The V end was cut by 4 bases, the J end by 5 bases, with 6 bases between. This chain's CDR3 is CASSGGYGYTF. DNA of the CDR3: TGTGCCAGCAGCGGAGGGTATGGCTACACCTTC.